What follows are 25 T cell receptor beta chains derived from one specimen sequenced in a study of blood T cell repertoires in COVID-19. Data came from immunoSEQ multiplex PCR; TCRdb stores just in-frame clones and leaves some out. The table has about 89,000 clones, around 89% seen once. Sequenced input: peripheral blood. Receptors originate from a man in his 60s with acute or convalescent COVID-19.

V gene TRBV28 combines with J gene TRBJ2-7; 14 nucleotides line up with TRBD2. Trimming removed 8 bases from V and 3 bases from J; junction bases left unmatched: 12. CDR3 size: 17 residues. CDR1 and CDR2 (germline): MDHEN, SYDVKM. In nucleotides, the CDR3 is TGTGCCAGCTTCCCCGGGACTAGCGGGAGCCGCAGCTACGAGCAGTACTTC. Encoded protein: CASFPGTSGSRSYEQYF.

The V and J genes are TRBV5-1 and TRBJ1-1; D possibly corresponds to TRBD1 (5 bases). The V gene's germline CDR1 is SGHRS and CDR2 YFSETQ. CDR3 length: 12 residues. Trimming stripped 4 bases from V and 10 bases from J, with 14 bases between. CDR3 nucleotide sequence: TGCGCCAGCAGCCTAAACACAGGTGTAGCTTTCTTT. This sequence encodes CASSLNTGVAFF.

This chain joins TRBV18 and TRBJ1-5, with D possibly being TRBD1 (6 bases). CDR1 KGHSH and CDR2 LQKENI come from the germline V gene. Trimming stripped 4 bases from V and 4 bases from J, with 11 bases between. The CDR3 runs 14 residues. The chain's CDR3 is CASSLGQPNQPQHF. Written as DNA, the CDR3 is TGTGCCAGCTCACTCGGACAGCCTAATCAGCCCCAGCATTTT.

The chain uses TRBV6-1 and TRBJ2-3; 13 nucleotides line up with TRBD2. V was pared by 4 bases and J by 4 bases, with 8 bases of the junction left unmatched. Germline V gene data show CDR1 as MNHNS and CDR2 as SASEGT. The CDR3 contains 17 residues. For the CDR3, the DNA is TGTGCCAGCAGTGGGGGGACTAGCGGGATAGGGGCAGATACGCAGTATTTT. Encoded protein: CASSGGTSGIGADTQYF.

The chain couples TRBV5-1 to TRBJ2-5; 8 bases map to TRBD1. With V trimmed by 5 bases and J by 7 bases, 10 bases remained unmatched. The CDR3 is 14 residues long. Germline lookup yields CDR1 SGHRS and CDR2 YFSETQ. The CDR3 sequence: CASRGTGPAVTQYF. The DNA of the CDR3 is TGCGCCAGCAGGGGGACAGGCCCAGCAGTGACCCAGTACTTC.

The gene calls are TRBV5-1 and TRBJ2-7; D is ambiguous. Germline V gives CDR1 SGHRS, CDR2 YFSETQ. CDR3 length equals 11 residues. The V gene lost 3 bases and the J gene lost 3 bases, with 4 bases spanning the gap. Here the CDR3 DNA reads TGCGCCAGCAGCTCCTACTACGAGCAGTACTTC. Translating gives CASSSYYEQYF.

The J gene is TRBJ2-2, the V gene TRBV18; the D gene is possibly TRBD1 (6 bases). The V end was cut by 2 bases, the J end by 0 bases, with 13 bases between. Germline V gives CDR1 KGHSH, CDR2 LQKENI. The CDR3 runs 17 residues. CDR3 loop: CASSPTLDRTNTGELFF. The CDR3, as DNA: TGTGCCAGCTCACCAACACTTGACAGGACGAACACCGGGGAGCTGTTTTTT.

The chain uses TRBV30 and TRBJ2-1; 7 nucleotides match TRBD1. The length of the CDR3 is 16 residues. J gave up 4 bases and V 4 bases, and 13 bases lay outside the gene matches. From germline, CDR1 is GTSNPN and CDR2 SVGIG (reference sequence). CDR3 sequence reads: CAWTLITGASYNEQFF. The CDR3 coding sequence is TGTGCCTGGACCCTTATTACAGGGGCGTCGTACAATGAGCAGTTCTTC.

This clone was counted only a few times. The V call is TRBV7-6, the J call TRBJ2-7; 10 nucleotides align to TRBD2. This CDR3 is 18 amino acids long. V was clipped by 2 bases and J by 2 bases; unmatched bases: 12. Germline-derived CDR1 and CDR2 are SGHVS and FNYEAQ. DNA of the CDR3: TGTGCCAGCAGCTTAAATCCCCGGGGGAGCGGGGGGGCCTACGAGCAGTACTTC. This gives the protein CASSLNPRGSGGAYEQYF.

V is TRBV6-5 and J is TRBJ2-1, with 8 bases that match TRBD1. Losses at the gene ends were 1 base for V and 7 bases for J; bases not matched to a gene: 6. Germline values: CDR1 MNHEY, CDR2 SVGAGI. This CDR3 is 15 amino acids long. This CDR3 reads CASSYWTGTGNEQFF. The CDR3 DNA sequence: TGTGCCAGCAGTTACTGGACAGGGACGGGGAATGAGCAGTTCTTC.

CDR3: CASSRGQKNTGELFF. Here the CDR3 DNA reads TGTGCCAGCAGCCGTGGACAGAAAAACACCGGGGAGCTGTTTTTT. The genes are TRBV5-6 and TRBJ2-2; D possibly corresponds to TRBD1 (6 bases). The CDR3 length is 15 residues. The V gene's germline CDR1 is SGHDT and CDR2 YYEEEE. V lost 4 bases to trimming and J lost 2 bases, with 12 bases between them.

The genes are TRBV20-1 and TRBJ2-7; the D gene is possibly TRBD1 (6 bases). CDR1 DFQATT and CDR2 SNEGSKA come from the germline V gene (reference sequence). The V end was cut by 3 bases, the J end by 2 bases, with 8 bases between. The CDR3 spans 12 residues. The CDR3 loop is CSASQGTYEQYF. In nucleotides, the CDR3 is TGCAGTGCTAGTCAGGGGACCTACGAGCAGTACTTC.

This clone showed up just once. The V and J genes are TRBV6-5 and TRBJ1-2, with 8 bases aligning to TRBD1. From germline, CDR1 is MNHEY and CDR2 SVGAGI. J was trimmed by 4 bases and V by 4 bases; bases with no gene match: 8. CDR3 length: 15 residues. In DNA, the CDR3 is TGTGCCAGCAGTTTCCAGGGGGCGTGGGGCTATGGCTACACCTTC. It translates to CASSFQGAWGYGYTF.

The chain couples TRBV9 to TRBJ1-1; D is undetermined. Germline V lookup: CDR1 SGDLS, CDR2 YYNGEE. V lost 4 bases and J 0 bases, leaving 13 bases between the germline ends. The CDR3 contains 15 residues. The CDR3 loop is CASSQSGRMNTEAFF. CDR3 in DNA: TGTGCCAGCAGCCAGAGCGGACGGATGAACACTGAAGCTTTCTTT.

V and J are TRBV30 and TRBJ2-3, with TRBD2 identical over 12 bases. The germline gives CDR1 GTSNPN, CDR2 SVGIG (reference sequence). CDR3 size: 14 residues. The V and J ends lost 4 bases and 6 bases, in that order; junction bases with no gene match: 5. The CDR3 reads CAWTSGRAWDTQYF. The DNA of the CDR3 is TGTGCCTGGACTAGCGGGAGGGCTTGGGATACGCAGTATTTT.

The chain carries TRBV21-1 and TRBJ1-4; the table's TRBD1 call for D was not verified on the DNA. TRBV21-1 is a listed pseudogene. This CDR3 has 15 residues. CDR3 DNA: TGTGCCAGCAGCAGATCGGACAAGCATAATGAAAAACTGTTTTTT. Translation gives CASSRSDKHNEKLFF.

CDR3 loop: CASKAGGSYNEQFF. The CDR3 bases are TGTGCCAGCAAAGCGGGAGGGTCTTACAATGAGCAGTTCTTC. The genes are TRBV11-2 and TRBJ2-1, with 10 nucleotides matching TRBD2. This CDR3 has 14 residues. Looked up from germline, CDR1 is SGHAT and CDR2 is FQNNGV. The ends lost 7 bases at V and 4 bases at J; junction bases unmatched: 4.

This chain joins TRBV13 and TRBJ2-7, with 15 bases fitting TRBD2. CDR3 length: 18 amino acids. The junction had 12 bases not matched to a gene; V was cut back by 3 bases and J by 6 bases. The germline V gene encodes CDR1 PRHDT and CDR2 FYEKMQ (reference sequence). The CDR3 loop reads CASSLGRGTSGRTGEQYF. CDR3 bases: TGTGCCAGCAGCTTGGGGAGAGGGACTAGCGGGAGGACCGGCGAGCAGTACTTC.

This chain joins TRBV5-1 and TRBJ1-4, with D tentatively TRBD1 (6 bases). The CDR3 runs to 17 residues. The germline CDR1 and CDR2 sequences are SGHRS and YFSETQ. V lost 1 base and J lost 1, with 14 bases in between. CDR3 in DNA: TGCGCCAGCAGCTTGACGAGACCGGACAGAACTAATGAAAAACTGTTTTTT. Protein product: CASSLTRPDRTNEKLFF.

This clone was detected only a few times. Other DNA sequences in this sample translate to the same CDR3. The chain joins TRBV5-1 to TRBJ1-2, with TRBD1 matching 8 bases. The CDR3 is 14 amino acids. V trimming: 4 bases; J trimming: 4 bases; junction bases outside the gene matches: 6. Germline assignment: CDR1 SGHRS and CDR2 YFSETQ. As DNA, the CDR3 is TGCGCCAGCAGCCTCGGACAGGGAGGCTATGGCTACACCTTC. Residues: CASSLGQGGYGYTF.

The J gene is TRBJ1-1, the V gene TRBV5-4; D remains unclear. The CDR3 has 14 amino acids. V dropped 3 bases and J dropped 0 bases, with 9 bases sitting between them. Germline values: CDR1 SGHNT, CDR2 YYREEE (reference sequence). CDR3 nucleotide sequence: TGTGCCAGCAGCTCCCCCCCTATGAACACTGAAGCTTTCTTT. Translated, it gives CASSSPPMNTEAFF.

This chain joins TRBV18 and TRBJ2-3; 8 bases are shared with TRBD2. Germline loops: CDR1 KGHSH, CDR2 LQKENI. The CDR3 is 16 amino acids. V lost 4 bases to trimming and J lost 9 bases; unmatched junction nucleotides: 15. CDR3 region: CASSQGAGVGQSTQYF. CDR3 DNA: TGTGCCAGCTCACAAGGAGCGGGAGTCGGTCAGTCGACGCAGTATTTT.

This chain links TRBV7-3 with TRBJ1-1; possibly TRBD1 for D (5 bases). The CDR3 is 13 residues long. V lost 1 base and J lost 6, with 9 bases in between. Germline assignment: CDR1 SGHTA and CDR2 FQGTGA. This CDR3 is CASSLMGQAEAFF. CDR3 in DNA: TGTGCCAGCAGCTTAATGGGGCAAGCTGAAGCTTTCTTT.

The rearrangement joins TRBV5-1 to TRBJ1-6; 7 bases are shared with TRBD1. This CDR3 region has 16 residues. The junction had 5 bases not matched to a gene; V was cut back by 0 bases and J by 5 bases. Germline V gene sequence: CDR1 SGHRS, CDR2 YFSETQ. CDR3 sequence: CASSLEGAIDNSPLHF. CDR3 nucleotide sequence: TGCGCCAGCAGCTTGGAGGGGGCAATCGATAATTCACCCCTCCACTTT.

The V and J genes are TRBV12-3 or TRBV12-4 and TRBJ1-2, with 7 bases aligning to TRBD1. This CDR3 spans 13 amino acids. Germline trimming cut 6 bases from V and 4 bases from J; bases unmatched to any gene: 5. CDR3 DNA: TGTGCCAGCAGACCGGACAGGAGCTATGGCTACACCTTC. Translating gives CASRPDRSYGYTF.